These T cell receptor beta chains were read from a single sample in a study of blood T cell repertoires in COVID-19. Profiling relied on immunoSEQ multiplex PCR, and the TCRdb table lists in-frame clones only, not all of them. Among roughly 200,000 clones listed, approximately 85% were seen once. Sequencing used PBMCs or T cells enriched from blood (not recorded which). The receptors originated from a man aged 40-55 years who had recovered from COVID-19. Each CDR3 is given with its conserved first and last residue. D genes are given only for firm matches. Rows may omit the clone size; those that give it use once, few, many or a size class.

CDR3 protein: CASTEGGTPEAFF
CDR3 DNA: TGTGCCAGCACCGAAGGGGGTACGCCTGAAGCTTTCTTT
clone size: -
V gene: TRBV6-5
D gene: -
J gene: TRBJ1-1

CDR3 protein: CASSIGMQGPYGYTF
CDR3 DNA: TGTGCCAGCAGCATAGGCATGCAGGGCCCCTATGGCTACACCTTC
clone size: few
V gene: TRBV7-9
D gene: -
J gene: TRBJ1-2

CDR3 protein: CASSYSQGLTTYEQYF
CDR3 DNA: TGTGCCAGCAGTTACTCCCAAGGACTGACGACCTACGAGCAGTACTTC
clone size: once
V gene: TRBV6-5
D gene: -
J gene: TRBJ2-7

CDR3 protein: CASSRGEMNTEAFF
CDR3 DNA: TGTGCCAGCAGCCGCGGGGAAATGAACACTGAAGCTTTCTTT
clone size: -
V gene: TRBV3-1/TRBV3-2
D gene: -
J gene: TRBJ1-1

CDR3 protein: CASSINRFVRPQHF
CDR3 DNA: TGTGCCAGCAGTATAAACAGGTTCGTCCGGCCCCAGCATTTT
clone size: few
V gene: TRBV28
D gene: -
J gene: TRBJ1-5

CDR3 protein: CASSLASGDNEQYF
CDR3 DNA: TGTGCCAGCAGCTTAGCATCAGGGGACAACGAGCAGTACTTC
clone size: few
V gene: TRBV7-9
D gene: -
J gene: TRBJ2-7

CDR3 protein: CASSLVGGINMAYNSPLHF
CDR3 DNA: TGTGCCAGCAGCTTAGTAGGGGGTATCAATATGGCCTATAATTCACCCCTCCACTTT
clone size: -
V gene: TRBV7-9
D gene: -
J gene: TRBJ1-6

CDR3 protein: CASSADRNEKLFF
CDR3 DNA: TGTGCCAGCTCAGCCGACAGGAATGAAAAACTGTTTTTT
clone size: -
V gene: TRBV18
D gene: -
J gene: TRBJ1-4

CDR3 protein: CASSQDRAGGRWNYGYTF
CDR3 DNA: TGCGCCAGCAGCCAAGATAGGGCAGGGGGGCGGTGGAACTATGGCTACACCTTC
clone size: -
V gene: TRBV4-1
D gene: TRBD1
J gene: TRBJ1-2

CDR3 protein: CAWSGQGLEKLFF
CDR3 DNA: TGTGCCTGGAGTGGACAGGGTCTTGAAAAACTGTTTTTT
clone size: -
V gene: TRBV30
D gene: TRBD1
J gene: TRBJ1-4

CDR3 protein: CASSLPGQNYGYTF
CDR3 DNA: TGTGCCAGCAGCTTACCGGGACAGAACTATGGCTACACCTTC
clone size: many
V gene: TRBV7-3
D gene: TRBD1
J gene: TRBJ1-2

CDR3 protein: CASSQRLGSSYEQYF
CDR3 DNA: TGTGCCAGCAGCCAGCGGTTAGGGAGCTCCTACGAGCAGTACTTC
clone size: -
V gene: TRBV7-8
D gene: -
J gene: TRBJ2-7

CDR3 protein: CASSLVRLAVIKGYNEQFF
CDR3 DNA: TGTGCCAGCAGCTTGGTACGACTAGCGGTTATTAAGGGCTACAATGAGCAGTTCTTC
clone size: -
V gene: TRBV5-8
D gene: TRBD2
J gene: TRBJ2-1

CDR3 protein: CASSSGGGGYTF
CDR3 DNA: TGTGCCAGCAGTTCGGGGGGTGGGGGCTACACCTTC
clone size: -
V gene: TRBV27
D gene: -
J gene: TRBJ1-2

CDR3 protein: CASSPRGTDYEQYF
CDR3 DNA: TGTGCCAGCAGCCCGCGTGGGACAGACTACGAGCAGTACTTC
clone size: -
V gene: TRBV9
D gene: TRBD1
J gene: TRBJ2-7

CDR3 protein: CASSLSTGGGETQYF
CDR3 DNA: TGTGCCAGCAGCTTGTCAACAGGGGGCGGGGAGACCCAGTACTTC
clone size: -
V gene: TRBV5-6
D gene: TRBD1
J gene: TRBJ2-5

CDR3 protein: CASSPGVYEQFF
CDR3 DNA: TGTGCCAGCTCCCCGGGGGTCTATGAGCAGTTCTTC
clone size: -
V gene: TRBV18
D gene: -
J gene: TRBJ2-1

CDR3 protein: CASSQGRTEAFF
CDR3 DNA: TGTGCCAGCTCGCAGGGGCGGACTGAAGCTTTCTTT
clone size: -
V gene: TRBV18
D gene: -
J gene: TRBJ1-1

CDR3 protein: CAWSRGGRQPQHF
CDR3 DNA: TGTGCCTGGAGTCGCGGGGGCAGACAGCCCCAGCATTTT
clone size: -
V gene: TRBV30
D gene: -
J gene: TRBJ1-5

CDR3 protein: CASSQTGGRRTGELFF
CDR3 DNA: TGTGCCAGCAGCCAAACAGGGGGAAGACGGACCGGGGAGCTGTTTTTT
clone size: -
V gene: TRBV3-1/TRBV3-2
D gene: TRBD1
J gene: TRBJ2-2

CDR3 protein: CASSLETPTYEQYF
CDR3 DNA: TGCGCCAGCAGCCTAGAGACACCTACCTACGAGCAGTACTTC
clone size: -
V gene: TRBV4-1
D gene: -
J gene: TRBJ2-7

CDR3 protein: CASSFSTYNEQFF
CDR3 DNA: TGTGCCAGCAGTTTTTCTACCTACAATGAGCAGTTCTTC
clone size: -
V gene: TRBV27
D gene: -
J gene: TRBJ2-1

CDR3 protein: CASSQFPGALNEQFF
CDR3 DNA: TGTGCCAGCAGCCAATTCCCAGGGGCGTTGAATGAGCAGTTCTTC
clone size: -
V gene: TRBV3-1/TRBV3-2
D gene: -
J gene: TRBJ2-1

CDR3 protein: CASSFGQVQSFSYEQYF
CDR3 DNA: TGCGCCAGCAGCTTCGGTCAGGTGCAGAGTTTCTCCTACGAGCAGTACTTC
clone size: -
V gene: TRBV5-1
D gene: -
J gene: TRBJ2-7

CDR3 protein: CASSPRPGANTEAFF
CDR3 DNA: TGTGCCAGCAGCCCGCGCCCTGGGGCAAACACTGAAGCTTTCTTT
clone size: -
V gene: TRBV11-2
D gene: -
J gene: TRBJ1-1

CDR3 protein: CASSVAGTNEKLFF
CDR3 DNA: TGTGCCAGCAGCGTCGCGGGGACTAATGAAAAACTGTTTTTT
clone size: -
V gene: TRBV9
D gene: -
J gene: TRBJ1-4

CDR3 protein: CASNDFRGDTQYF
CDR3 DNA: TGTGCCAGTAACGACTTCCGCGGGGATACGCAGTATTTT
clone size: -
V gene: TRBV19
D gene: -
J gene: TRBJ2-3

CDR3 protein: CASSSPPFYEQYF
CDR3 DNA: TGTGCCAGCAGTTCCCCCCCCTTCTACGAGCAGTACTTC
clone size: -
V gene: TRBV28
D gene: -
J gene: TRBJ2-7

CDR3 protein: CASTLTRGVYASLGANVLTF
CDR3 DNA: TGTGCCAGCACCCTCACACGCGGGGTCTATGCCTCCCTCGGGGCCAACGTCCTGACTTTC
clone size: -
V gene: TRBV6-4
D gene: -
J gene: TRBJ2-6

CDR3 protein: CASTSQETQYF
CDR3 DNA: TGTGCCAGCACCTCCCAAGAGACCCAGTACTTC
clone size: -
V gene: TRBV11-2
D gene: -
J gene: TRBJ2-5

CDR3 protein: CSAARSGTGNTIYF
CDR3 DNA: TGCAGCGCCGCAAGAAGCGGAACTGGAAACACCATATATTTT
clone size: -
V gene: TRBV29-1
D gene: -
J gene: TRBJ1-3

CDR3 protein: CASSQQGRNGYTF
CDR3 DNA: TGTGCCAGCAGCCAACAGGGGAGGAATGGCTACACCTTC
clone size: -
V gene: TRBV7-8
D gene: TRBD1
J gene: TRBJ1-2

CDR3 protein: CASSEGLAGGPWFF
CDR3 DNA: TGTGCCAGCAGTGAAGGGCTAGCGGGGGGGCCGTGGTTCTTC
clone size: -
V gene: TRBV6-4
D gene: TRBD2
J gene: TRBJ2-1

CDR3 protein: CASTNSFSTSYNSPLHF
CDR3 DNA: TGTGCCAGCACGAATTCTTTTTCTACCTCCTATAATTCACCCCTCCACTTT
clone size: -
V gene: TRBV28
D gene: -
J gene: TRBJ1-6

CDR3 protein: CASSHRVLLTYEQYF
CDR3 DNA: TGTGCCAGCAGCCACAGGGTATTATTGACCTACGAGCAGTACTTC
clone size: few
V gene: TRBV6-5
D gene: -
J gene: TRBJ2-7

CDR3 protein: CASSVDLSNYGYTF
CDR3 DNA: TGTGCCAGCAGCGTAGATCTGTCTAACTATGGCTACACCTTC
clone size: once
V gene: TRBV9
D gene: -
J gene: TRBJ1-2

CDR3 protein: CASSIWTGLSNQPQHF
CDR3 DNA: TGTGCCAGTAGTATTTGGACAGGGTTGAGCAATCAGCCCCAGCATTTT
clone size: -
V gene: TRBV19
D gene: TRBD1
J gene: TRBJ1-5

CDR3 protein: CASSEGLAGSSYNEQFF
CDR3 DNA: TGTGCCAGCAGCGAAGGACTAGCGGGGAGCTCCTACAATGAGCAGTTCTTC
clone size: -
V gene: TRBV9
D gene: TRBD2
J gene: TRBJ2-1

CDR3 protein: CASSYWTGGPLIYEQYF
CDR3 DNA: TGCGCCAGCAGCTACTGGACAGGGGGCCCCCTTATCTACGAGCAGTACTTC
clone size: few
V gene: TRBV5-1
D gene: TRBD1
J gene: TRBJ2-7

CDR3 protein: CASRPTGNYGYTF
CDR3 DNA: TGTGCCAGCAGACCGACAGGGAACTATGGCTACACCTTC
clone size: -
V gene: TRBV27
D gene: TRBD1
J gene: TRBJ1-2

CDR3 protein: CASSSGAKNIQYF
CDR3 DNA: TGTGCCAGCAGCTCGGGAGCCAAAAACATTCAGTACTTC
clone size: -
V gene: TRBV5-6
D gene: -
J gene: TRBJ2-4

CDR3 protein: CSVEDQVVGTGEIVSYGYTF
CDR3 DNA: TGCAGCGTTGAAGATCAGGTGGTGGGGACAGGGGAGATCGTTAGCTATGGCTACACCTTC
clone size: once
V gene: TRBV29-1
D gene: TRBD1
J gene: TRBJ1-2

CDR3 protein: CASRQGNTGELFF
CDR3 DNA: TGTGCCAGCAGACAGGGGAACACCGGGGAGCTGTTTTTT
clone size: -
V gene: TRBV27
D gene: -
J gene: TRBJ2-2

CDR3 protein: CASTQGSNQPQHF
CDR3 DNA: TGTGCCAGCACCCAGGGGAGCAATCAGCCCCAGCATTTT
clone size: -
V gene: TRBV6-5
D gene: -
J gene: TRBJ1-5

CDR3 protein: CASSWTGTNEKLFF
CDR3 DNA: TGTGCCAGCAGTTGGACAGGGACTAATGAAAAACTGTTTTTT
clone size: once
V gene: TRBV2
D gene: TRBD1
J gene: TRBJ1-4

CDR3 protein: CASSESGISGSQPQHF
CDR3 DNA: TGTGCCAGCAGTGAATCGGGCATATCGGGAAGTCAGCCCCAGCATTTT
clone size: -
V gene: TRBV25-1
D gene: -
J gene: TRBJ1-5

CDR3 protein: CSVAGSGNTEAFF
CDR3 DNA: TGCAGCGTTGCCGGATCAGGGAACACTGAAGCTTTCTTT
clone size: once
V gene: TRBV29-1
D gene: -
J gene: TRBJ1-1

CDR3 protein: CATTGLAGGFWGPDTQYF
CDR3 DNA: TGCGCCACCACTGGTCTAGCGGGAGGTTTTTGGGGCCCAGATACGCAGTATTTT
clone size: -
V gene: TRBV10-2
D gene: TRBD2
J gene: TRBJ2-3

CDR3 protein: CASTGGDYEQYF
CDR3 DNA: TGTGCCAGCACAGGGGGAGACTACGAGCAGTACTTC
clone size: few
V gene: TRBV28
D gene: TRBD1
J gene: TRBJ2-7

CDR3 protein: CASSSDRGQFF
CDR3 DNA: TGTGCCAGCAGTTCTGACAGGGGGCAGTTCTTC
clone size: -
V gene: TRBV12-3/TRBV12-4
D gene: TRBD1
J gene: TRBJ2-1

CDR3 protein: CATSSGGLGGYTF
CDR3 DNA: TGCGCCACCTCATCGGGAGGCTTGGGTGGCTACACCTTC
clone size: once
V gene: TRBV5-1
D gene: -
J gene: TRBJ1-2

CDR3 protein: CASSPTLSRGQGGYGYTF
CDR3 DNA: TGTGCCAGCAGCCCAACCTTAAGCCGGGGACAGGGGGGCTATGGCTACACCTTC
clone size: few
V gene: TRBV7-9
D gene: TRBD1
J gene: TRBJ1-2

CDR3 protein: CASSYDRAPTNYGYTF
CDR3 DNA: TGTGCCAGCAGTTATGACAGGGCACCAACTAACTATGGCTACACCTTC
clone size: -
V gene: TRBV6-5
D gene: TRBD1
J gene: TRBJ1-2

CDR3 protein: CASRRQGGSVGELFF
CDR3 DNA: TGCGCCAGCAGACGGCAGGGAGGTTCGGTCGGGGAGCTGTTTTTT
clone size: once
V gene: TRBV5-1
D gene: -
J gene: TRBJ2-2

CDR3 protein: CASSFLTDRGSGELFF
CDR3 DNA: TGTGCCAGCAGTTTCTTGACGGACAGGGGGTCCGGGGAGCTGTTTTTT
clone size: few
V gene: TRBV28
D gene: TRBD1
J gene: TRBJ2-2

CDR3 protein: CASSFRDSQNEAFF
CDR3 DNA: TGTGCCAGCAGCTTTAGGGACAGCCAGAACGAAGCTTTCTTT
clone size: once
V gene: TRBV13
D gene: TRBD1
J gene: TRBJ1-1

CDR3 protein: CATGATDTQYF
CDR3 DNA: TGTGCCACAGGGGCCACAGATACGCAGTATTTT
clone size: -
V gene: TRBV30
D gene: TRBD1
J gene: TRBJ2-3